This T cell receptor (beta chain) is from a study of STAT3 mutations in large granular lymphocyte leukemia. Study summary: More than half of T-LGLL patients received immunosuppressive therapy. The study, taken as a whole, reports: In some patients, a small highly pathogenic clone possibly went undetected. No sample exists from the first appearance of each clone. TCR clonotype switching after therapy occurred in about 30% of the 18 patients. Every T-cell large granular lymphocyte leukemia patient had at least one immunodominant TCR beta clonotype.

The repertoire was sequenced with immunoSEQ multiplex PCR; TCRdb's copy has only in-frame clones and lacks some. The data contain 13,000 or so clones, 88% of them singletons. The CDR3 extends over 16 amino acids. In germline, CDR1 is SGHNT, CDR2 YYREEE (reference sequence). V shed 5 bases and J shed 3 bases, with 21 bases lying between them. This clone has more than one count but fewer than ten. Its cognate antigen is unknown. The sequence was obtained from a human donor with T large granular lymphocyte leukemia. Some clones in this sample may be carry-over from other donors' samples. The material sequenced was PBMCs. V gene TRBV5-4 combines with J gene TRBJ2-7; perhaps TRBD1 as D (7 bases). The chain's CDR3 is CASSPRSGGRSYEQYF. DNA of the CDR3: TGTGCCAGCAGTCCTCGGTCAGGGGGGCGCAGCTACGAGCAGTACTTC.